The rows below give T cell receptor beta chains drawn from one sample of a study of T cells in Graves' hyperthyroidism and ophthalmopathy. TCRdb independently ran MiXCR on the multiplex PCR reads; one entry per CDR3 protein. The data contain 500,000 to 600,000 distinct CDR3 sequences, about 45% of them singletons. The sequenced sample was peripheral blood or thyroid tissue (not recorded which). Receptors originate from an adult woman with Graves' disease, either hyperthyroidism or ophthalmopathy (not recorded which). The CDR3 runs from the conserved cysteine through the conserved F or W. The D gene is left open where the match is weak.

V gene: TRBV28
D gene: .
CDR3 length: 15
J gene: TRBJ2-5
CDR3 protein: CASSQGGLGEETQYF

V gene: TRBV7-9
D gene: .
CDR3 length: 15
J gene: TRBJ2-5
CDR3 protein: CASSGGVPGGETQYF

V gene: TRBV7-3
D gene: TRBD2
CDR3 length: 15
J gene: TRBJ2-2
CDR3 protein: CASSLNSGITGELFF

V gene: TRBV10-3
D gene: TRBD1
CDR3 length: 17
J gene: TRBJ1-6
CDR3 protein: CAISERQGDSYNSPLHF

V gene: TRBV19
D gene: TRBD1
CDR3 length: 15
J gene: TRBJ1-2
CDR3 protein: CASSMGTVTNYGYTF

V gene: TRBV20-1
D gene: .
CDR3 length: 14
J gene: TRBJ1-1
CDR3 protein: CSARVRTLNTEAFF

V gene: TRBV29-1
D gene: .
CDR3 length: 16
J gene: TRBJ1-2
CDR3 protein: CSVDSGTGTGTYGYTF

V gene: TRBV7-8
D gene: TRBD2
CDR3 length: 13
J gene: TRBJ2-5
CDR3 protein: CASRGVAGQTQHF

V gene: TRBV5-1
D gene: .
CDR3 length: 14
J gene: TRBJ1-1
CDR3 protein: CASSFGGPNTEAFF

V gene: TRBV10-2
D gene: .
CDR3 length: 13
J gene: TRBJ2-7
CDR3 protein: CASRDFYSYEQYF

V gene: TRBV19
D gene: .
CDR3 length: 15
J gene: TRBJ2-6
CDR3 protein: CASSRGRSGANVLTF

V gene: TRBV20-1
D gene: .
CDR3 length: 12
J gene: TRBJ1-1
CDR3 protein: CSASGGGAKAFF

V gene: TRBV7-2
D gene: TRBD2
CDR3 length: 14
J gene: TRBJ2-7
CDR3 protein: CASSFLAGEYEQYF

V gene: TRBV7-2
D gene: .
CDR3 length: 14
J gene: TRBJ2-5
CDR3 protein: CASSLRGAVSTQYF

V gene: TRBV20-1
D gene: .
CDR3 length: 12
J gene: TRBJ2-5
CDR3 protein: CSARHRGETQYF

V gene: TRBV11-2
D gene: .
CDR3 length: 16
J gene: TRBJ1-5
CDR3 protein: CASSLEAALSNQPQHF

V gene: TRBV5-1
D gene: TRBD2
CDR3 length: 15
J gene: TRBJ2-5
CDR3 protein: CASSLHQREGETQYF

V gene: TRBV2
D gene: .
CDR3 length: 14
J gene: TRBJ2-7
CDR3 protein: CASSLLGQNYEQYF

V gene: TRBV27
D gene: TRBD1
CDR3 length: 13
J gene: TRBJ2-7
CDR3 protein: CASGTGKAYEQYF

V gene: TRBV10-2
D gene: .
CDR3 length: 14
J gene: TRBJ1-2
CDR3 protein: CASSESGGSYGYTF

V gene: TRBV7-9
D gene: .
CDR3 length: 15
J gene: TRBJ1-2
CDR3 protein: CASSEDSRINYGYTF

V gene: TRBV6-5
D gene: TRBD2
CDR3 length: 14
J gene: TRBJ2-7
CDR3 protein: CASSVIPGLREQYF

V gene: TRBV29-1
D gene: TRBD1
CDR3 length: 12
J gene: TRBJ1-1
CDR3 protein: CSDRQGGTEAFF

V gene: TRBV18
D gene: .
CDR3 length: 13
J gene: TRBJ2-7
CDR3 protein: CASSDGRIQEQYF

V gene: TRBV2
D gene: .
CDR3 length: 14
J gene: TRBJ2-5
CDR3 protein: CASEMDSSTETQYF

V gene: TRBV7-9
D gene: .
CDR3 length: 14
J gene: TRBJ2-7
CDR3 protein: CASSPEMGANEQYF

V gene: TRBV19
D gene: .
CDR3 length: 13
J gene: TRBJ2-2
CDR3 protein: CASSFGGPGELFF

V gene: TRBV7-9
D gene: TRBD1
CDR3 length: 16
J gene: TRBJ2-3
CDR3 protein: CASSSSGQEHTDTQYF

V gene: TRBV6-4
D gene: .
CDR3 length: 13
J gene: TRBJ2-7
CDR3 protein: CASSLQSFYEQYF

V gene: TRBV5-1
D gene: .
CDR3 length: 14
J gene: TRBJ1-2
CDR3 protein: CASSLLSGSYGYTF

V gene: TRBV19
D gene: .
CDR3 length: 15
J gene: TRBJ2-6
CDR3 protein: CASSIKDTGANVLTF

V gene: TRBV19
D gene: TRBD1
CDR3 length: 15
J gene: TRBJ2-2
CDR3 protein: CASKPTGVPTGELFF

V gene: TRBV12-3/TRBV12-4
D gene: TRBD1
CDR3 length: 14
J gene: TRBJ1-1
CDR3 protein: CASSRTGTGTEAFF

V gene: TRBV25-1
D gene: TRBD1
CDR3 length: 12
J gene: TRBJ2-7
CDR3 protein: CATGDRAYEQYF

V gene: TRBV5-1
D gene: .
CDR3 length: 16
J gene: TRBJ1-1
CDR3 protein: CASSPTGTGMNTEAFF

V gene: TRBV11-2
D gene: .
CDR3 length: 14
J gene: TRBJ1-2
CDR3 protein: CASSSGGVNYGYTF

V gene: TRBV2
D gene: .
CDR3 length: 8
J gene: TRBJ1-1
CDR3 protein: CASSEAFF

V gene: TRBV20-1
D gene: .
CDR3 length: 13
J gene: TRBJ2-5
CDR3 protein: CSARTGLQETQYF

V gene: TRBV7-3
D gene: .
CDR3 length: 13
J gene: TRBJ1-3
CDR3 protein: CASSRDLGNTIYF

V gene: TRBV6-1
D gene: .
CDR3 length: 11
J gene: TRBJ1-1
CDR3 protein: CASSEGYEAFF

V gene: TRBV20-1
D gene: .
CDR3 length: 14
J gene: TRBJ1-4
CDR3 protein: CSAHPRVEGEKLFF

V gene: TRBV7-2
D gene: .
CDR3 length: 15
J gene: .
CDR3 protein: CASSSWSGEQETQYF

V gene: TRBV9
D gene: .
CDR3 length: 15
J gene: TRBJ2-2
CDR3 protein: CASSEVAGNTGELFF

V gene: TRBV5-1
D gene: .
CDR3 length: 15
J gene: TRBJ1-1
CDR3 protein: CASSFLTGGGTEAFF

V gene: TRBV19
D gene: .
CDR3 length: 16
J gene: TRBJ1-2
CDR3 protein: CASRPTRKGRNYGYTF

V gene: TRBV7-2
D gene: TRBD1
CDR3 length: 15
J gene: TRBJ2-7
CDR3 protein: CASSLHRGLSYEQYF

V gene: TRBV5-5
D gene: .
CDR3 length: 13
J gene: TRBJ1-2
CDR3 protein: CASRRAGDYGYTF

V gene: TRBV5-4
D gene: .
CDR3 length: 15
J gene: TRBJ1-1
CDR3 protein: CASSPVRGAGTEAFF

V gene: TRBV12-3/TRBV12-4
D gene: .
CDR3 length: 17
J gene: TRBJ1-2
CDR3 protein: CASSLLAVGGANYGYTF

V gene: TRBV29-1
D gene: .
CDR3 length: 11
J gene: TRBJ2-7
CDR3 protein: CSGWHGGEQYF

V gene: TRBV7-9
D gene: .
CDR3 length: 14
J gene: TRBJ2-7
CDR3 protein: CASSLSGLGDEQYF